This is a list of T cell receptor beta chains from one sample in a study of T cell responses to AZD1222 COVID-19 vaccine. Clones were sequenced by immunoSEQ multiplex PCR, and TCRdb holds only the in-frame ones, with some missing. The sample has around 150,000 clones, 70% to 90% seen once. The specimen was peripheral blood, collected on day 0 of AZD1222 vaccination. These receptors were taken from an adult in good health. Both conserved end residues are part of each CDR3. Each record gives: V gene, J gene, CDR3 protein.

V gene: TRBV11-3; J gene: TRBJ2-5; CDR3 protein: CASSLLAGDQETQYF
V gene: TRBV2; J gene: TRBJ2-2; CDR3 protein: CASGSWGVRDTGELFF
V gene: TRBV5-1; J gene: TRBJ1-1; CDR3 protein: CASSLRQRNTEAFF
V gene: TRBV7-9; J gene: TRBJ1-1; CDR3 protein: CASSLPGTGLTEAFF
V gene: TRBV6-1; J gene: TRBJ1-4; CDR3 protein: CASSDQGQGWGEKLFF
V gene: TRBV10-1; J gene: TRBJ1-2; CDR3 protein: CASSESDRNYGYTF
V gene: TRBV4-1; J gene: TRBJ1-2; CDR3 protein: CASSQDEEENYGYTF
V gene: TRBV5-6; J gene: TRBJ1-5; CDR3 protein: CASSLGTLSNQPQHF
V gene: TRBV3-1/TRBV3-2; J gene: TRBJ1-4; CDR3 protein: CASSQAQTETFLEKLFF
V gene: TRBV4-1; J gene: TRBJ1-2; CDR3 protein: CASSPTGTGNYGYTF